Listed here are 9 T cell receptor beta chains from one sample, sequenced in a study of blood T cell repertoires in COVID-19. The method was immunoSEQ multiplex PCR; TCRdb's version includes in-frame clones alone and lacks a portion of them. The sample comprises about 130,000 clones, approximately 81% of which are singletons, and 1.4% to 1.5% rests with the top ten. The sequencing input was peripheral blood. The receptors come from a man aged 60 to 75 with acute or convalescent COVID-19.

V and J are TRBV10-3 and TRBJ1-2; 7 positions match TRBD1. The CDR3 extends over 15 amino acids. Germline V CDR1 and CDR2: ENHRY, SYGVKD. V was clipped by 3 bases and J by 8 bases; unmatched bases: 12. CDR3 region: CAISEPRTGEGGYTF. The CDR3 DNA reads as TGTGCCATCAGTGAACCCAGGACAGGCGAAGGGGGCTACACCTTC.

The V call is TRBV7-3, the J call TRBJ2-7; a possible D gene is TRBD2 (6 bases). The V gene's germline CDR1 is SGHTA and CDR2 FQGTGA. This CDR3 spans 14 amino acids. Trimming left V 2 bases short and J 0 bases short, with 8 bases between. CDR3 protein: CASSLDGSSYEQYF. DNA of the CDR3: TGTGCCAGCAGCTTAGACGGGAGCTCCTACGAGCAGTACTTC.

This clone was observed a few times. This chain uses TRBV7-9 with TRBJ2-1; 7 bases line up with TRBD2. V was clipped by 3 bases and J by 9 bases; unmatched bases: 8. The germline V gene has CDR1 SEHNR and CDR2 FQNEAQ (reference sequence). The CDR3 loop spans 14 amino acids. The CDR3 DNA sequence: TGTGCCAGCAGCTTTTTTGGGAGGGCCGGTGAGCAGTTCTTC. It codes for CASSFFGRAGEQFF. Combining the CDR3 with reference TRBV7-9 and TRBJ2-1 gives the whole variable domain DTGVSQNPRHKITKRGQNVTFRCDPISEHNRLYWYRQTLGQGPEFLTYFQNEAQLEKSRLLSDRFSAERPKGSFSTLEIQRTEQGDSAMYLCASSFFGRAGEQFFGPGTRLTVL.

By share, this clone ranks as medium-sized. CDR3 bases: TGTGCCAGCAGCCAAGCCGTACTAGCGGGGGGGCGATTCGAGCAGTTCTTC. Translation: CASSQAVLAGGRFEQFF. The chain recombines TRBV4-2 with TRBJ2-1, with TRBD2 identical over 13 bases. The V gene's germline CDR1 is LGHNA and CDR2 YNFKEQ. Trimming took 1 base from V and 10 from J; bases not matched to a gene: 10. The CDR3 has 17 residues.

The V and J genes are TRBV6-4 and TRBJ1-1; D may be TRBD1 (5 bases). Trimming removed 5 bases at V and 5 bases at J, with 15 bases between. CDR1 is MRHNA and CDR2 is SNTAGT in the germline V gene. CDR3 length: 14 residues. CDR3 region: CASSLGFGATEAFF. The DNA of the CDR3 is TGTGCCAGCAGTTTAGGGTTTGGGGCGACTGAAGCTTTCTTT.

The J gene is TRBJ1-5, the V gene TRBV7-8; 11 bases align to TRBD1. The germline V gene encodes CDR1 SGHVS and CDR2 FQNEAQ. V lost 1 base, J lost 1 base, and 3 bases stayed unmatched. There are 17 residues in the CDR3. The CDR3 bases are TGTGCCAGCAGCTTAGTGTGGGACAGGGGGAGCAATCAGCCCCAGCATTTT. Protein product: CASSLVWDRGSNQPQHF.

The V gene is TRBV19, the J gene TRBJ1-1; D is possibly TRBD1 (6 bases). The CDR3 runs to 14 residues. Trimming shortened V by 6 bases and J by 2 bases, and 13 bases separated the two germline ends. The germline V gene has CDR1 LNHDA and CDR2 SQIVND (reference sequence). CDR3 sequence (DNA): TGTGCCAGTAGCGGAAGCGGGGGCAACACTGAAGCTTTCTTT. Translating gives CASSGSGGNTEAFF.

This clone was seen only once. The chain carries TRBV5-1 and TRBJ1-1; D unclear. Germline-derived CDR1 and CDR2 are SGHRS and YFSETQ. This CDR3 region has 12 residues. V dropped 2 bases and J dropped 6 bases, with 8 bases sitting between them. The CDR3 sequence: CASSFLGSEAFF. For the CDR3, the DNA is TGCGCCAGCAGCTTCTTGGGCTCTGAAGCTTTCTTT.

This sequence joins TRBV3-1 (or the pseudogene TRBV3-2) and TRBJ1-4; 7 bases are a match to TRBD1. CDR1 LGHDT and CDR2 YNNKEL come from the germline V gene (reference sequence). CDR3 length equals 16 residues. V lost 5 bases to trimming and J lost 2 bases; unmatched junction nucleotides: 8. The CDR3 loop reads CASSSPEGATNEKLFF. DNA of the CDR3: TGTGCCAGCAGCTCACCAGAGGGGGCCACTAATGAAAAACTGTTTTTT.